This T cell receptor beta chain was identified in a study of early T cells in non-severe SARS-CoV-2 infection. On the study more broadly: Sequencing was performed on bulk RNA from unsorted whole blood, leaving chains unpaired. The study's findings and limits: Anti-spike CD8 responses were favored in VDJdb matching, and private and CD4 specificities were missed.

Unique molecular identifiers were added to individual cDNA molecules. TCRdb re-called the 5' RACE reads through MiXCR, storing one row per CDR3 protein. The sample has about 72,000 distinct CDR3 sequences; roughly a tenth are singletons. V dropped 5 bases and J dropped 0 bases, with 6 bases sitting between them. In germline, CDR1 is SGHRS, CDR2 YFSETQ. The CDR3 runs to 13 residues. Remarks on this clonotype: No antigen is known for it.

This sequence originates from an adult who was a healthcare worker with PCR-confirmed SARS-CoV-2 infection or an uninfected control (not recorded which). The chain is built from TRBV5-1 and TRBJ1-5, with D unclear. Sequences were derived from whole blood, sampled at baseline. The CDR3: CASREGSNQPQHF. DNA for the CDR3: TGCGCCAGCAGGGAAGGTAGCAATCAGCCCCAGCATTTT.